The present T cell receptor beta chain was sequenced within a study of memory CD4+ T cells and cytomegalovirus serostatus. CDR3 length equals 13 residues. The germline gives CDR1 SGHVS, CDR2 FQNEAQ. V was trimmed by 7 bases and J by 7 bases, leaving 16 bases between them. The sort gate was single viable CD3+CD4+CD8-CD45RO+ cells for memory CD4+ T cells. The assay was immunoSEQ multiplex PCR, and TCRdb's table has in-frame clones only and misses some. The table includes about 44,000 clones, more than 65% detected once. The sequencing input was memory CD4+ T cells from blood. The origin of this receptor is an adult in good health and CMV-seronegative. The chain uses TRBV7-8 and TRBJ1-2, with unresolved D. The CDR3 spells CASTDEGAGGYTF. Here the CDR3 DNA reads TGTGCCAGCACCGACGAGGGCGCAGGTGGCTACACCTTC.